This paragraph reports one T cell receptor (beta chain). The data derive from a study of identical twins. Trimming removed 6 bases at V and 5 bases at J, with 20 bases between. Germline assignment: CDR1 DFQATT and CDR2 SNEGSKA (reference sequence). The CDR3 loop spans 15 amino acids. TCRdb processed the 5' RACE reads anew with MiXCR; each CDR3 protein has one entry. Counted here are 310,000 or so distinct CDR3 sequences, just under 9.5% occurring once; the ten biggest clones make up under 7.5%. Another study also made use of these data, one on yellow fever vaccine responses in identical twins.

The TCR sequence derives from a woman younger than 35 in good health. This chain uses TRBV20-1 with TRBJ2-1; D gene ambiguous. The sequencing input was CD8+ T cells sorted from blood. CDR3 nucleotides: TGCAGTGCGGCGTTTCGGCATTACGGTAACAATGAGCAGTTCTTC. Amino acids: CSAAFRHYGNNEQFF.